The text below deals with one TCR beta chain. Its antigen is still unknown. This entry belongs to a study of beta chain features in type 1 diabetes. Study background: Sorted cells from all samples, numbering 95 million to 140 million, were examined. Study-level findings and limits: Lower insertion and higher deletion counts appeared at VDJ junctions in type 1 diabetes patients. PCR might favor shorter templates, but any such skew would affect patients and controls equally. Shortening that was moderate but significant affected the TCRB CDR3s of Type 1 diabetes patients in all four CD4+ subsets.

The germline CDR1 and CDR2 sequences are MGHDK and SYGVNS. This CDR3 contains 14 residues. Trimming took 3 bases from V and 5 from J; bases not matched to a gene: 5. The investigators reverse transcribed all of the isolated RNA, so they sequenced expressed TCRB transcripts. TCRdb's table, derived via immunoSEQ multiplex PCR, lists solely in-frame clones and lacks some. This table holds 600,000 or so clones, roughly 12% found once. This receptor was identified in a young man with type 1 diabetes. The sample consisted of naive CD4+ T cells from blood. V gene TRBV25-1 combines with J gene TRBJ1-2; 8 positions agree with TRBD1. DNA of the CDR3: TGTGCCAGCAGTGACGACAGGGGTAGATATGGCTACACCTTC. This sequence encodes CASSDDRGRYGYTF.